The 19 T cell receptor beta chains given below trace back to one sample, sequenced in a study of blood T cell repertoires in COVID-19. Produced via immunoSEQ multiplex PCR; TCRdb's table is partial and in-frame only. Altogether about 130,000 clones are present, around 88% being singletons, with the ten largest covering around 5%. The specimen was peripheral blood. The receptors originated from a human donor in a cohort sampled during active COVID-19.

The chain carries TRBV19 and TRBJ1-2; TRBD1 is a possible D gene (6 bases). The V and J ends lost 7 bases and 2 bases respectively, with 14 bases between them. This CDR3 comprises 14 residues. Germline V CDR1 and CDR2: LNHDA, SQIVND (reference sequence). The CDR3 is CASTARGPNYGYTF. CDR3 bases: TGTGCCAGTACCGCCAGGGGACCAAACTATGGCTACACCTTC. Full variable domain (missing parts from reference TRBV19 and TRBJ1-2): DGGITQSPKYLFRKEGQNVTLSCEQNLNHDAMYWYRQDPGQGLRLIYYSQIVNDFQKGDIAEGYSVSREKKESFPLTVTSAQKNPTAFYLCASTARGPNYGYTFGSGTRLTVV.

The rearrangement joins TRBV19 to TRBJ1-1; tentatively, D is TRBD1 (5 bases). The CDR3 sequence is 13 residues long. V dropped 6 bases and J dropped 5 bases, with 13 bases sitting between them. The germline CDR1 and CDR2 sequences are LNHDA and SQIVND (reference sequence). The DNA for the CDR3 is TGTGCCAGTAGGGGAAAGGGGCGGACTGAAGCTTTCTTT. This translates into CASRGKGRTEAFF.

This rearrangement joins TRBV6-1 to TRBJ2-7, with D perhaps matching TRBD2 (5 bases). The germline CDR1 and CDR2 sequences are MNHNS and SASEGT. Trimming stripped 3 bases from V and 3 bases from J, with 9 bases between. The CDR3 is 13 amino acids. CDR3 sequence reads: CASSDPRGYEQYF. The CDR3 DNA reads as TGTGCCAGCAGTGACCCTCGGGGCTACGAGCAGTACTTC.

The chain recombines TRBV19 with TRBJ2-2; 9 positions agree with TRBD1. This CDR3 is built from 17 residues. V lost 2 bases to trimming and J lost 6 bases; unmatched junction nucleotides: 10. From germline, CDR1 is LNHDA and CDR2 SQIVND (reference sequence). The CDR3 bases are TGTGCCAGTAGTATATCAGGGACAGGGTTCTTGGCCGGGGAGCTGTTTTTT. Residues: CASSISGTGFLAGELFF.

The rearrangement joins TRBV7-2 to TRBJ2-7; the match to TRBD2 covers 14 bases. V dropped 1 base and J dropped 7; count of bases not matched to a gene: 6. The CDR3 sequence is 16 residues long. CDR1 SGHTA and CDR2 FQGNSA come from the germline V gene. This chain's CDR3 is CASSLEGLAGVREQYF. CDR3 coding DNA: TGTGCCAGCAGCTTAGAGGGACTAGCGGGAGTACGGGAGCAGTACTTC.

This clone was seen only a few times. The chain uses TRBV30 and TRBJ1-2; D is unclear. Between the trimmed V and J ends, which lost 2 bases and 7 bases, there was a span of 8 bases. The CDR3 loop spans 11 amino acids. Germline V gene lookup returns CDR1 GTSNPN and CDR2 SVGIG (reference sequence). The CDR3 loop is CAWSYTFGYTF. The CDR3 bases are TGTGCCTGGAGTTACACCTTTGGCTACACCTTC.

The J gene is TRBJ2-3, the V gene TRBV7-2; D possibly corresponds to TRBD1 (5 bases). V lost 3 bases, J lost 0 bases, and 13 bases lay in between. The CDR3 covers 16 residues. Per the germline V gene, CDR1 is SGHTA and CDR2 is FQGNSA. This CDR3 reads CASSLTGTGSTDTQYF. The CDR3 bases are TGTGCCAGCAGCTTGACCGGAACAGGAAGCACAGATACGCAGTATTTT.

This chain joins TRBV3-1 (or the pseudogene TRBV3-2) and TRBJ1-6, with D perhaps matching TRBD1 (6 bases). The CDR3 has 14 amino acids. Germline V gives CDR1 LGHDT, CDR2 YNNKEL (reference sequence). V lost 1 base and J lost 8, with 9 bases in between. The CDR3 here is CASSQAAGDSPLHF. In DNA form, the CDR3 reads TGTGCCAGCAGCCAAGCCGCAGGGGATTCACCCCTCCACTTT.

The gene calls are TRBV5-4 and TRBJ1-2; 10 nucleotides agree with TRBD1. After removal of 1 base from V and 2 bases from J, the junction contained 8 bases not matched to a gene. The CDR3 is 17 amino acids. Germline-derived CDR1 and CDR2 are SGHNT and YYREEE (reference sequence). CDR3 nucleotide sequence: TGTGCCAGCAGCTTGAGACAGGGGGCGTCCCCGAACTATGGCTACACCTTC. Its protein is CASSLRQGASPNYGYTF.

V is TRBV3-1 (or the pseudogene TRBV3-2) and J is TRBJ2-2, with TRBD1 matching over 9 bases. V lost 5 bases and J lost 5; bases outside the gene matches: 6. The CDR3 sequence is 15 residues long. Germline V gene data show CDR1 as LGHDT and CDR2 as YNNKEL (reference sequence). CDR3 nucleotides: TGTGCCAGCAGCTACAGGGGGCGAAGGACCGGGGAGCTGTTTTTT. This gives the protein CASSYRGRRTGELFF.

This sequence joins TRBV20-1 and TRBJ1-2; D not resolved. From germline, CDR1 is DFQATT and CDR2 SNEGSKA (reference sequence). Trimming took 3 bases from V and 2 from J, leaving 10 bases between them. The CDR3 sequence is 13 residues long. CDR3 sequence (DNA): TGCAGTGCTAGTGGAGGGATAAACTATGGCTACACCTTC. Translated: CSASGGINYGYTF.

The chain uses TRBV7-2 and TRBJ2-7; D ambiguous. The germline V gene has CDR1 SGHTA and CDR2 FQGNSA. Trimming took 5 bases from V and 3 from J, leaving 17 bases between them. This CDR3 comprises 15 residues. The CDR3 reads CASSPSGANYYEQYF. The CDR3 DNA sequence: TGTGCCAGCAGCCCGAGTGGAGCGAACTACTACGAGCAGTACTTC.

The genes are TRBV24-1 and TRBJ1-3; D remains unclear. Deletions cut 5 bases from V and 0 bases from J, with 10 bases between. The CDR3 consists of 15 residues. CDR1 and CDR2 from the germline V gene are KGHDR and SFDVKD. The CDR3 protein is CATSGSRFSGNTIYF. The CDR3 bases are TGTGCCACCAGTGGATCCAGGTTCTCTGGAAACACCATATATTTT.

This chain links TRBV7-2 with TRBJ2-7, with 9 bases matching TRBD2. The V gene's germline CDR1 is SGHTA and CDR2 FQGNSA. The CDR3 totals 14 residues. J gave up 6 bases and V 6 bases, and 9 bases lay outside the gene matches. The CDR3 is CASSPGTSLFEQYF. CDR3 nucleotide sequence: TGTGCCAGCAGTCCCGGGACTAGCTTGTTCGAGCAGTACTTC.

CDR3 bases: TGTGCCACCAGTGACCGTCAGGCGGGGCCAGATACGCAGTATTTT. Its protein is CATSDRQAGPDTQYF. This chain joins TRBV24-1 and TRBJ2-3; tentative D call: TRBD2 (6 bases). V was trimmed by 4 bases and J by 4 bases, leaving 14 bases between them. CDR3 length: 15 residues. Looked up from germline, CDR1 is KGHDR and CDR2 is SFDVKD.

The chain joins TRBV30 to TRBJ2-7; TRBD1 matches 8 bases. Per the germline V gene, CDR1 is GTSNPN and CDR2 is SVGIG (reference sequence). This CDR3 has 16 residues. V was pared by 1 base and J by 0 bases, with 8 bases of the junction left unmatched. CDR3 coding DNA: TGTGCCTGGAGTGCTTACTACGGACAGGGCTCCTACGAGCAGTACTTC. It yields the protein CAWSAYYGQGSYEQYF.

The rearrangement joins TRBV6-5 to TRBJ2-1; D may be TRBD1 (6 bases). This CDR3 region has 14 residues. The V gene lost 2 bases and the J gene lost 8 bases, with 13 bases spanning the gap. Germline CDR1 is MNHEY and CDR2 is SVGAGI. In nucleotides, the CDR3 is TGTGCCAGCAGTTACCACCACAGGGATTATGAGCAGTTCTTC. As protein: CASSYHHRDYEQFF.

The genes are TRBV27 and TRBJ2-1, with D perhaps TRBD2 (6 bases). V lost 2 bases and J 4 bases, leaving 6 bases between the germline ends. Germline V CDR1 and CDR2: MNHEY, SMNVEV (reference sequence). This CDR3 spans 13 amino acids. This CDR3 reads CASSLGRYNEQFF. The CDR3 DNA reads as TGTGCCAGCAGTTTAGGGAGGTACAATGAGCAGTTCTTC.

In this sample, this clone turned up a few times. V is TRBV19 and J is TRBJ1-5; TRBD1 matches 7 bases. In germline, CDR1 is LNHDA, CDR2 SQIVND (reference sequence). Germline trimming cut 7 bases from V and 3 bases from J; bases unmatched to any gene: 9. The CDR3 is 15 residues long. CDR3: CASKVGTALNQPQHF. Written as DNA, the CDR3 is TGTGCCAGTAAGGTTGGGACAGCCCTCAATCAGCCCCAGCATTTT. Complete variable domain (other parts from reference TRBV19 and TRBJ1-5): DGGITQSPKYLFRKEGQNVTLSCEQNLNHDAMYWYRQDPGQGLRLIYYSQIVNDFQKGDIAEGYSVSREKKESFPLTVTSAQKNPTAFYLCASKVGTALNQPQHFGDGTRLSIL.